Below, 21 T cell receptor beta chains from the same sample are listed, as sequenced in a study of blood T cell repertoires in COVID-19. Libraries were prepared by immunoSEQ multiplex PCR; TCRdb keeps only in-frame clonotypes and omits some of them. This sample has roughly 310,000 clones, with around 89% found just once. The sample consisted of PBMCs or T cells enriched from blood (not recorded which). All receptors come from a woman in her forties who had recovered from COVID-19.

The V call is TRBV4-3, the J call TRBJ1-4; D remains ambiguous. V was shortened by 4 bases and J by 3 bases, with 9 bases between the two germline ends. Germline CDR1 and CDR2: LGHNA and YSLEER. The CDR3 covers 14 residues. The CDR3 nucleotides read TGCGCCAGCAGCCCCGACATAGCTAATGAAAAACTGTTTTTT. This encodes CASSPDIANEKLFF.

The rearrangement joins TRBV5-1 to TRBJ2-7, with D possibly TRBD1 on 6 matching bases. This CDR3 has 14 amino acids. Germline V gives CDR1 SGHRS, CDR2 YFSETQ. V lost 3 bases to trimming and J lost 0 bases, with 10 bases between them. In DNA, the CDR3 is TGCGCCAGCAGCTCGGGGACACCCTCCTACGAGCAGTACTTC. Residues: CASSSGTPSYEQYF.

The chain recombines TRBV5-4 with TRBJ1-6; 8 bases fit TRBD1. CDR1 and CDR2 from the germline V gene are SGHNT and YYREEE (reference sequence). The CDR3 contains 14 residues. J lost 8 bases, V lost 6 bases, and 7 bases had no gene match. CDR3 coding DNA: TGTGCCAGCAACCTGGACAGGGATCATTCACCCCTCCACTTT. This codes for CASNLDRDHSPLHF.

This clone was picked up one time. V gene TRBV4-1 combines with J gene TRBJ2-7, with TRBD1 as a possible D gene (7 bases). Trimming pared 2 bases from V and 5 bases from J, leaving 10 bases between. The CDR3 loop spans 13 amino acids. The germline V gene encodes CDR1 MGHRA and CDR2 YSYEKL. The chain's CDR3 is CASSQSRGDEQYF. CDR3 coding DNA: TGCGCCAGCAGCCAATCCAGGGGGGACGAGCAGTACTTC.

This sequence joins TRBV29-1 and TRBJ2-7, with 9 bases fitting TRBD1. With V trimmed by 5 bases and J by 4 bases, 3 bases remained unmatched. The CDR3 covers 12 residues. The germline V gene encodes CDR1 SQVTM and CDR2 ANQGSEA. In DNA form, the CDR3 reads TGCAGCGTTCCGGGACAGGGTTACGAGCAGTACTTC. Amino acid sequence: CSVPGQGYEQYF.

The chain uses TRBV11-2 and TRBJ1-1, with TRBD1 matching 8 bases. Germline V gene data show CDR1 as SGHAT and CDR2 as FQNNGV. This CDR3 contains 15 residues. The J segment lost 1 base and the V segment lost 2 bases, leaving 3 bases of the junction unmatched. The CDR3 sequence: CASSLQGAGNTEAFF. The CDR3 nucleotides are TGTGCCAGCAGCTTACAGGGGGCAGGGAACACTGAAGCTTTCTTT.

This clone has only a few counts. The chain is built from TRBV21-1 and TRBJ2-6; the D call of TRBD1 is as the table states it, not checked on the DNA. TRBV21-1 is a pseudogene. This CDR3 comprises 19 residues. CDR3 residues: CASSKAKGQPSSGANVLTF. CDR3 coding DNA: TGTGCCAGCAGCAAAGCTAAGGGGCAGCCCAGCTCTGGGGCCAACGTCCTGACTTTC.

The gene calls are TRBV11-2 and TRBJ2-7, with 8 bases that match TRBD1. Germline V gene sequence: CDR1 SGHAT, CDR2 FQNNGV. V lost 6 bases and J lost 1; bases outside the gene matches: 8. The CDR3 length is 15 residues. CDR3: CASRYGTGPSYEQYF. The CDR3, as DNA: TGTGCCAGCAGATATGGGACAGGACCTTCCTACGAGCAGTACTTC.

The chain recombines TRBV28 with TRBJ2-1; 7 nucleotides match TRBD1. Germline trimming cut 6 bases from V and 8 bases from J; bases unmatched to any gene: 1. The CDR3 sequence is 11 residues long. Per the germline V gene, CDR1 is MDHEN and CDR2 is SYDVKM. The CDR3: CASSQGDEQFF. The CDR3 bases are TGTGCCAGCAGCCAGGGGGATGAGCAGTTCTTC. The entire variable domain, with the rest obtained from reference TRBV28 and TRBJ2-1, is as follows: DVKVTQSSRYLVKRTGEKVFLECVQDMDHENMFWYRQDPGLGLRLIYFSYDVKMKEKGDIPEGYSVSREKKERFSLILESASTNQTSMYLCASSQGDEQFFGPGTRLTVL.

The gene calls are TRBV18 and TRBJ2-7; possibly TRBD1 for D (6 bases). Germline V gene sequence: CDR1 KGHSH, CDR2 LQKENI. The V gene lost 4 bases and the J gene lost 2 bases, with 30 bases spanning the gap. The CDR3 covers 20 residues. The CDR3 spells CASSRSMGAISTGTPYEQYF. CDR3 nucleotides: TGTGCCAGCTCACGCAGCATGGGGGCGATCTCGACCGGGACCCCCTACGAGCAGTACTTC. Together with reference TRBV18 and TRBJ2-7, the CDR3 gives the full variable domain: NAGVMQNPRHLVRRRGQEARLRCSPMKGHSHVYWYRQLPEEGLKFMVYLQKENIIDESGMPKERFSAEFPKEGPSILRIQQVVRGDSAAYFCASSRSMGAISTGTPYEQYFGPGTRLTVT.

V usage is TRBV28 and J usage is TRBJ1-4, with D possibly being TRBD1 (6 bases). CDR1 is MDHEN, CDR2 SYDVKM, per germline. This CDR3 spans 15 amino acids. V was cut by 6 bases and J by 0 bases, with 11 bases left in between. In DNA, the CDR3 is TGTGCCAGCAGAATCGAGGGGGCAACTAATGAAAAACTGTTTTTT. It yields the protein CASRIEGATNEKLFF.

This clone showed up just a few times. DNA of the CDR3: TGTGCCAGTAGTATCGAGATACAGGGTTATGAAAAACTGTTTTTT. Protein sequence: CASSIEIQGYEKLFF. The chain combines TRBV19 with TRBJ1-4, with D possibly matching TRBD1 (6 bases). V gave up 3 bases and J gave up 6 bases, with 14 bases separating them. There are 15 residues in the CDR3. CDR1 and CDR2 from the germline V gene are LNHDA and SQIVND (reference sequence).

CDR3 coding DNA: TGTGCCAGCAGCTTCACAGGGGGTGTGGGCAATGAGCAGTTCTTC. Protein sequence: CASSFTGGVGNEQFF. This chain links TRBV7-3 with TRBJ2-1, with 8 bases fitting TRBD1. The CDR3 covers 15 residues. The germline CDR1 and CDR2 sequences are SGHTA and FQGTGA. After removal of 3 bases from V and 6 bases from J, the junction contained 7 bases not matched to a gene.

The gene calls are TRBV11-3 and TRBJ2-1; D is unresolved. This CDR3 contains 12 residues. Germline V CDR1 and CDR2: SGHNT, YENEEA. The V gene lost 3 bases and the J gene lost 9 bases, with 9 bases spanning the gap. The CDR3 bases are TGTGCCAGCAGCTTGAGAGTCACTGAGCAGTTCTTC. It specifies CASSLRVTEQFF.

The chain carries TRBV12-3 or TRBV12-4 and TRBJ2-3; D perhaps matches TRBD1 (6 bases). Trimming pared 3 bases from V and 4 bases from J, leaving 8 bases between. The CDR3 has 13 amino acids. The CDR3 DNA reads TGTGCCAGCAGTTTCAGGGGTTCAGATACGCAGTATTTT. Translating gives CASSFRGSDTQYF.

This clone was found a few times. The chain links TRBV10-1 to TRBJ1-6, with 7 bases fitting TRBD1. Germline assignment: CDR1 WNHNN and CDR2 SYGVQD (reference sequence). Germline trimming cut 0 bases from V and 0 bases from J; bases unmatched to any gene: 5. The CDR3 sequence is 18 residues long. The CDR3 bases are TGCGCCAGCAGTGAGTCCCAGACAGGGAGCTCCTATAATTCACCCCTCCACTTT. Encoded protein: CASSESQTGSSYNSPLHF.

The genes are TRBV7-2 and TRBJ1-1; perhaps TRBD1 as D (5 bases). Deletions cut 8 bases from V and 0 bases from J, with 16 bases between. The CDR3 contains 15 residues. From germline, CDR1 is SGHTA and CDR2 FQGNSA. The CDR3 sequence is CASSTGLYLNTEAFF. DNA of the CDR3: TGTGCCAGCTCTACAGGACTATATCTGAACACTGAAGCTTTCTTT.

The V gene is TRBV30, the J gene TRBJ1-2, with no clear D. Germline V gives CDR1 GTSNPN, CDR2 SVGIG (reference sequence). This CDR3 comprises 14 residues. V was pared by 0 bases and J by 7 bases, with 15 bases between. The DNA for the CDR3 is TGTGCCTGGAGTGTAACCTCGCGGCATACTGGCTACACCTTC. It yields the protein CAWSVTSRHTGYTF. The whole variable domain, remainder taken from reference TRBV30 and TRBJ1-2, is SQTIHQWPATLVQPVGSPLSLECTVEGTSNPNLYWYRQAAGRGLQLLFYSVGIGQISSEVPQNLSASRPQDRQFILSSKKLLLSDSGFYLCAWSVTSRHTGYTFGSGTRLTVV.

The rearrangement joins TRBV9 to TRBJ1-5, with 9 bases identical to TRBD1. In germline, CDR1 is SGDLS, CDR2 YYNGEE. The CDR3 loop spans 15 amino acids. V trimming: 3 bases; J trimming: 2 bases; junction bases outside the gene matches: 3. This CDR3 is CASSAGQGGNQPQHF. The DNA of the CDR3 is TGTGCCAGCAGCGCGGGACAGGGAGGCAATCAGCCCCAGCATTTT.

V usage is TRBV5-8 and J usage is TRBJ2-1, with 11 bases lining up with TRBD1. The J segment lost 3 bases and the V segment lost 3 bases, leaving 2 bases of the junction unmatched. The CDR3 loop spans 15 amino acids. The germline V gene has CDR1 SGHTS and CDR2 YDEGEE. The CDR3 DNA reads TGTGCCAGCAGCTCCGGGACAGGGGGCTACAATGAGCAGTTCTTC. Translating gives CASSSGTGGYNEQFF.

V gene TRBV19 combines with J gene TRBJ2-1; D gene ambiguous. The germline CDR1 and CDR2 sequences are LNHDA and SQIVND (reference sequence). The CDR3 has 12 residues. The V end lost 4 bases, the J end lost 6 bases, and 7 bases lay between the germline ends. The CDR3 region has the DNA TGTGCCAGTAGTACTAGAGCCAATGAGCAGTTCTTC. It translates to CASSTRANEQFF.